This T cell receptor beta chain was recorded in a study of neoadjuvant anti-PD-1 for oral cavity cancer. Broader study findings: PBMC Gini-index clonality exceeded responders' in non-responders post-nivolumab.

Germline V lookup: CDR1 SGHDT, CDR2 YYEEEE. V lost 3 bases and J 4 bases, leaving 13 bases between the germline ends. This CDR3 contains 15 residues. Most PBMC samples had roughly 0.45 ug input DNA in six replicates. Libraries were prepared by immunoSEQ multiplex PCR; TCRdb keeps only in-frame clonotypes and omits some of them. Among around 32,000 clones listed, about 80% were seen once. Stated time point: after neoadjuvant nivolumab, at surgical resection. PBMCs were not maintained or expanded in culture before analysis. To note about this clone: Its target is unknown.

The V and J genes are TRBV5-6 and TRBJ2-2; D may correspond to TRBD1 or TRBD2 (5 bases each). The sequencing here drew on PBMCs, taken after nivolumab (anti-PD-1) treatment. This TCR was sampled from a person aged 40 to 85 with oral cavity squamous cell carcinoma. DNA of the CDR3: TGTGCCAGCAGCTCTCAACGGGGCCTCACCGGGGAGCTGTTTTTT. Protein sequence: CASSSQRGLTGELFF.